These T cell receptor beta chains were read from a single sample in a study of blood T cell repertoires in COVID-19. Method: immunoSEQ multiplex PCR; TCRdb's copy keeps in-frame clones and lacks some. The data show about 220,000 clones, around 89% seen once. The source material was PBMCs or T cells enriched from blood (not recorded which). Receptors originate from a woman aged 25 to 39 who had recovered from COVID-19. Each CDR3 is given with its conserved first and last residue. Each record gives: V gene, J gene, CDR3 protein.

v_gene: TRBV3-1/TRBV3-2; j_gene: TRBJ2-4; CDR3aa: CASSQESGHGDIQYF
v_gene: TRBV13; j_gene: TRBJ2-5; CDR3aa: CASTVAGLGPETQYF
v_gene: TRBV4-3; j_gene: TRBJ1-1; CDR3aa: CASSQRGTEAFF
v_gene: TRBV7-3; j_gene: TRBJ2-1; CDR3aa: CASSSSGGAYNEQFF
v_gene: TRBV2; j_gene: TRBJ2-7; CDR3aa: CASSEETGRIYEQYF
v_gene: TRBV12-3/TRBV12-4; j_gene: TRBJ1-4; CDR3aa: CASSPLSEKLFF
v_gene: TRBV12-3/TRBV12-4; j_gene: TRBJ2-1; CDR3aa: CASSSTGMGEQFF
v_gene: TRBV5-6; j_gene: TRBJ1-1; CDR3aa: CASSLLGQGDDTEAFF
v_gene: TRBV7-2; j_gene: TRBJ2-4; CDR3aa: CASSLVRGAGYIQYF
v_gene: TRBV5-1; j_gene: TRBJ2-1; CDR3aa: CASSLAGAGDEQFF
v_gene: TRBV19; j_gene: TRBJ1-2; CDR3aa: CASSNTGTTPSYGYTF
v_gene: TRBV19; j_gene: TRBJ2-3; CDR3aa: CASSSWTGTDTQYF
v_gene: TRBV5-4; j_gene: TRBJ1-2; CDR3aa: CASSFTTGPNYGYTF
v_gene: TRBV3-1/TRBV3-2; j_gene: TRBJ1-4; CDR3aa: CASSQDGRTNEKLFF
v_gene: TRBV29-1; j_gene: TRBJ1-4; CDR3aa: CSVEEEGAAGEKLFF
v_gene: TRBV5-4; j_gene: TRBJ2-1; CDR3aa: CASSSGIAGGDNEQFF
v_gene: TRBV6-5; j_gene: TRBJ2-2; CDR3aa: CASSYRQGTGELFF
v_gene: TRBV4-3; j_gene: TRBJ2-7; CDR3aa: CASSQAWTAGYEQYF
v_gene: TRBV4-3; j_gene: TRBJ1-1; CDR3aa: CASSHTDRVNTEAFF
v_gene: TRBV9; j_gene: TRBJ2-2; CDR3aa: CASSVVGTSGVGGELFF
v_gene: TRBV6-5; j_gene: TRBJ1-3; CDR3aa: CATDRGTGNTIYF
v_gene: TRBV5-4; j_gene: TRBJ2-7; CDR3aa: CASSLGQGGSYEQYF
v_gene: TRBV19; j_gene: TRBJ2-7; CDR3aa: CASSSSGGAYEQYF
v_gene: TRBV12-5; j_gene: TRBJ1-2; CDR3aa: CASGLVQGRGYTF
v_gene: TRBV4-1; j_gene: TRBJ1-3; CDR3aa: CASSQTPTASGNTIYF
v_gene: TRBV4-1; j_gene: TRBJ2-7; CDR3aa: CASSTQQGTYEQYF
v_gene: TRBV7-9; j_gene: TRBJ1-4; CDR3aa: CASMPGSTNEKLFF
v_gene: TRBV29-1; j_gene: TRBJ1-1; CDR3aa: CSVEDNAEAFF
v_gene: TRBV11-2; j_gene: TRBJ1-5; CDR3aa: CASSLELGNQPQHF
v_gene: TRBV4-3; j_gene: TRBJ2-5; CDR3aa: CASSQISGTGEGETQYF
v_gene: TRBV19; j_gene: TRBJ1-5; CDR3aa: CASTHRVDQPQHF
v_gene: TRBV9; j_gene: TRBJ2-1; CDR3aa: CASSYNRGEQFF
v_gene: TRBV5-1; j_gene: TRBJ2-1; CDR3aa: CASRRLAGDNEQFF
v_gene: TRBV4-3; j_gene: TRBJ2-3; CDR3aa: CASSPTSGDTDTQYF
v_gene: TRBV18; j_gene: TRBJ2-3; CDR3aa: CASSPRTGQTDTQYF
v_gene: TRBV28; j_gene: TRBJ1-4; CDR3aa: CASRYSGAVNEKLFF
v_gene: TRBV4-2; j_gene: TRBJ1-5; CDR3aa: CASSQVSPDQPQHF
v_gene: TRBV2; j_gene: TRBJ2-1; CDR3aa: CARSLGEDEQFF
v_gene: TRBV18; j_gene: TRBJ2-7; CDR3aa: CASSPLTSGGIYEQYF
v_gene: TRBV27; j_gene: TRBJ1-2; CDR3aa: CASSLSGFGYGYTF
v_gene: TRBV15; j_gene: TRBJ2-5; CDR3aa: CATSREFGVETQYF
v_gene: TRBV3-1/TRBV3-2; j_gene: TRBJ1-2; CDR3aa: CASSPTGTGGKNYGYTF
v_gene: TRBV7-3; j_gene: TRBJ1-1; CDR3aa: CASRSRTGQNTEAFF
v_gene: TRBV6-1; j_gene: TRBJ1-3; CDR3aa: CASSEQFLNTIYF
v_gene: TRBV7-8; j_gene: TRBJ1-6; CDR3aa: CASTRYRGKNSPLHF
v_gene: TRBV4-3; j_gene: TRBJ1-2; CDR3aa: CASSQDGDNNYGYTF
v_gene: TRBV7-2; j_gene: TRBJ1-4; CDR3aa: CASSLVPPTTEKLFF
v_gene: TRBV24-1; j_gene: TRBJ2-3; CDR3aa: CATSDSAGITDTQYF
v_gene: TRBV12-3/TRBV12-4; j_gene: TRBJ1-2; CDR3aa: CALYGNYGYTF
v_gene: TRBV6-5; j_gene: TRBJ1-5; CDR3aa: CATFYRGPQHF
v_gene: TRBV11-2; j_gene: TRBJ2-5; CDR3aa: CASSFHRGLETQYF
v_gene: TRBV11-2; j_gene: TRBJ2-1; CDR3aa: CASSLNGGPINEQFF
v_gene: TRBV27; j_gene: TRBJ1-1; CDR3aa: CASSFRGREAFF
v_gene: TRBV11-2; j_gene: TRBJ1-1; CDR3aa: CASSPSRGGGEPNTEAFF
v_gene: TRBV19; j_gene: TRBJ1-1; CDR3aa: CASSISEDRAAFF
v_gene: TRBV18; j_gene: TRBJ2-3; CDR3aa: CASSPRDTQYF